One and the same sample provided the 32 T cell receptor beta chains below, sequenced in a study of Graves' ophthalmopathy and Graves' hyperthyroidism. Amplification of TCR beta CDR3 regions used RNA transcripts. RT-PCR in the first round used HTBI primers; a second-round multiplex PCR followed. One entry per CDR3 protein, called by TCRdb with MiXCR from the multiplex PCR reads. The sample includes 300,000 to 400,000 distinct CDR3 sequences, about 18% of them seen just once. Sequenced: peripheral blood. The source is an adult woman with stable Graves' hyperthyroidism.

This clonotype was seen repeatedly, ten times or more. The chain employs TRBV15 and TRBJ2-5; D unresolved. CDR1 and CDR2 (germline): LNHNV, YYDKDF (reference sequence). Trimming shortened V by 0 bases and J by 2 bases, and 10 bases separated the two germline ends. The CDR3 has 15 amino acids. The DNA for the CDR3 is TGTGCCACCAGCAGAGATTTTGGGCAACAAGAGACCCAGTACTTC. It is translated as CATSRDFGQQETQYF.

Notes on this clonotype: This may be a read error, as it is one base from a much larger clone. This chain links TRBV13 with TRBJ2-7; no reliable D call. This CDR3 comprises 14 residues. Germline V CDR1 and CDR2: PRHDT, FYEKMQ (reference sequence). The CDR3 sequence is CAISKGALPYEQYF. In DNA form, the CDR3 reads TGTGCCATCAGCAAAGGCGCTCTACCCTACGAGCAGTACTTC.

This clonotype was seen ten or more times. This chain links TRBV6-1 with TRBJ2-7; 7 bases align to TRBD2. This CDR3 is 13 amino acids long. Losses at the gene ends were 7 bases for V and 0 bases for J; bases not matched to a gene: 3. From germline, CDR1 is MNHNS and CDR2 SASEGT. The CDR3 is CASNGRSSYEQYF. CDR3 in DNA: TGTGCCAGCAACGGGAGGAGCTCCTACGAGCAGTACTTC.

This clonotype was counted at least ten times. The DNA for the CDR3 is TGTGCCAGCAGCGTCGGGACAGGGGGCGGAAACACCATATATTTT. This gives the protein CASSVGTGGGNTIYF. This rearrangement joins TRBV7-2 to TRBJ1-3, with 12 nucleotides matching TRBD1. V gave up 5 bases and J gave up 4 bases; unmatched junction bases: 3. Germline-derived CDR1 and CDR2 are SGHTA and FQGNSA. CDR3 length: 15 amino acids.

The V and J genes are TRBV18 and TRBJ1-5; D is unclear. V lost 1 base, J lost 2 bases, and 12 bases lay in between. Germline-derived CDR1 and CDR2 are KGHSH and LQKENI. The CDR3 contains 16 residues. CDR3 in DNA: TGTGCCAGCTCACCACTCGGGCTTAGGGGCAATCAGCCCCAGCATTTT. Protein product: CASSPLGLRGNQPQHF.

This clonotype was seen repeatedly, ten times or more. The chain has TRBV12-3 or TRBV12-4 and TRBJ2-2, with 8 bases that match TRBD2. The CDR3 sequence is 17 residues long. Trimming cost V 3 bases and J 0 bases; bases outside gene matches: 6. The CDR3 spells CASSFLVAGTNTGELFF. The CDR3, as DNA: TGTGCCAGCAGTTTCTTAGTAGCGGGGACGAACACCGGGGAGCTGTTTTTT.

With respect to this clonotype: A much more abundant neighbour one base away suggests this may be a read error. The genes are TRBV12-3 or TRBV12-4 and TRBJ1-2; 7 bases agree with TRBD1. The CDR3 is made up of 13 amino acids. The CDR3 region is CASGLGQGGGYTF. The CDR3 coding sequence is TGTGCCAGCGGTTTAGGCCAGGGGGGTGGCTACACCTTC.

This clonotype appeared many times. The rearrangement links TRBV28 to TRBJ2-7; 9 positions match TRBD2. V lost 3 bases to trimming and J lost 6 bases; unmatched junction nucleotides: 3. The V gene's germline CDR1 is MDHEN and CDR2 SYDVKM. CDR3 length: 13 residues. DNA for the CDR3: TGTGCCAGCAGTTTCGAGCGGGGGGTCGAGCAGTACTTC. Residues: CASSFERGVEQYF.

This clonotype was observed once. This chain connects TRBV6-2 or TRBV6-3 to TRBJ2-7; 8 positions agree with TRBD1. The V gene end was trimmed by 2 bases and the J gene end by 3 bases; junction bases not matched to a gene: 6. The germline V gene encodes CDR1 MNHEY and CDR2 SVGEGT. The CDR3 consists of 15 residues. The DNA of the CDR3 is TGTGCCAGCAGTTACCCGACAGGGGCCATCTACGAGCAGTACTTC. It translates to CASSYPTGAIYEQYF.

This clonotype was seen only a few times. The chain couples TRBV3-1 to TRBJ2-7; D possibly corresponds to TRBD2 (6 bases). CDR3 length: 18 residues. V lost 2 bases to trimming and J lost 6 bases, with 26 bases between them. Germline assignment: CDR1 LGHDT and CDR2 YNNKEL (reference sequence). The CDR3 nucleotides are TGTGCCAGCAGCCAATTTGGGGGTGTGGTCGGGAGCCTTGCCGAGCAGTACTTC. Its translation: CASSQFGGVVGSLAEQYF.

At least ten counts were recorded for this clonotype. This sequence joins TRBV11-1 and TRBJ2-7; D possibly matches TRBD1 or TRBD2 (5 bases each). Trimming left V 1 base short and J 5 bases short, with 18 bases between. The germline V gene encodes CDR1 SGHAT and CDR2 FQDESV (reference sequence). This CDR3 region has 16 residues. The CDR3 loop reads CASSLERVGGFHEQYF. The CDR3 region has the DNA TGTGCCAGCAGCTTAGAGCGTGTTGGGGGTTTCCACGAGCAGTACTTC.

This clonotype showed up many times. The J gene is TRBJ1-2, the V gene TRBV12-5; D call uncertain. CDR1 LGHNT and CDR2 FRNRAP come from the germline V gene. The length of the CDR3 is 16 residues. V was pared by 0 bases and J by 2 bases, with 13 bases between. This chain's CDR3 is CASGLVRDGPNYGYTF. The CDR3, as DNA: TGTGCTAGTGGTTTGGTACGCGACGGCCCGAACTATGGCTACACCTTC. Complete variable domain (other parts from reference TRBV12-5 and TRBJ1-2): DARVTQTPRHKVTEMGQEVTMRCQPILGHNTVFWYRQTMMQGLELLAYFRNRAPLDDSGMPKDRFSAEMPDATLATLKIQPSEPRDSAVYFCASGLVRDGPNYGYTFGSGTRLTVV.

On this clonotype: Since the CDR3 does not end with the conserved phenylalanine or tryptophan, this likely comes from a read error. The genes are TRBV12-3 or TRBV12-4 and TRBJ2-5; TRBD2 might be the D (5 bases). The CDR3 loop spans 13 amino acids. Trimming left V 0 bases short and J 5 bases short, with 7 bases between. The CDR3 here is CASSLASGETQYL. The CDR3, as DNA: TGTGCCAGCAGTTTAGCGTCGGGGGAGACCCAGTACCTC.

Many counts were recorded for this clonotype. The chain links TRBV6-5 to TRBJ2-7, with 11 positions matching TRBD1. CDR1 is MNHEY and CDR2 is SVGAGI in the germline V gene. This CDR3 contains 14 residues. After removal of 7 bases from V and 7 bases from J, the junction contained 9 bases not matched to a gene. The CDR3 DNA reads TGTGCCAGCACAAATGGACAGGGGGCTCTTGAGCAGTACTTC. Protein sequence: CASTNGQGALEQYF.

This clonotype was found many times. The CDR3 DNA sequence: TGTGCCAGCAGCTCTAGCGCCAGCTCCTACGAGCAGTACTTC. This sequence encodes CASSSSASSYEQYF. The chain recombines TRBV6-2 or TRBV6-3 with TRBJ2-7, with TRBD2 as a possible D gene (6 bases). Trimming cost V 6 bases and J 0 bases, with 12 bases left between them. CDR3 size: 14 residues. The germline CDR1 and CDR2 sequences are MNHEY and SVGEGT.

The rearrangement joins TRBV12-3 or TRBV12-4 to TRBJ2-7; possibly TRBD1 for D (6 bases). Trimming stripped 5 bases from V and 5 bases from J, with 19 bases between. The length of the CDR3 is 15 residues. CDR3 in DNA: TGTGCCAGCAGTCCTAGGACAGCGCGCGTCAACGAGCAGTACTTC. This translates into CASSPRTARVNEQYF.

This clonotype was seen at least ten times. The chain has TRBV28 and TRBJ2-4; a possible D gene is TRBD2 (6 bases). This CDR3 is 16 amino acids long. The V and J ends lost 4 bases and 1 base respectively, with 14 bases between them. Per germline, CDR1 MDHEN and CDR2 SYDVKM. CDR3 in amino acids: CASSSGGPHAKNIQYF. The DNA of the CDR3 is TGTGCCAGCAGTTCTGGAGGGCCTCATGCCAAAAACATTCAGTACTTC.

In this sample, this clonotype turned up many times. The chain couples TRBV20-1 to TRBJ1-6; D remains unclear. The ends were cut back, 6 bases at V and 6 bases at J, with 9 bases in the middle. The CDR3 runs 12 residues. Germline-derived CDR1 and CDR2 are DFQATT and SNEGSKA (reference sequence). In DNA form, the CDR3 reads TGCAGTGCGGTGGGCCCTAATTCACCCCTCCACTTT. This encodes CSAVGPNSPLHF.

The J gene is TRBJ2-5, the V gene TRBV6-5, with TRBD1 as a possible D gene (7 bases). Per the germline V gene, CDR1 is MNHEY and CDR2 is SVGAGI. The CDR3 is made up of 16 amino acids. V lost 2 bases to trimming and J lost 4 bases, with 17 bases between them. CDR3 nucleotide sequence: TGTGCCAGCAGTTACGGAGGACTATCAGGGGGAGAGACCCAGTACTTC. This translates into CASSYGGLSGGETQYF.

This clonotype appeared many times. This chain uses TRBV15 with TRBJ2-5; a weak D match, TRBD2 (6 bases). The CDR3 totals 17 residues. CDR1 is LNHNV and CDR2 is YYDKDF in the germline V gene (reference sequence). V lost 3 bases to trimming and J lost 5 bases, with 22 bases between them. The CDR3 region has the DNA TGTGCCACCAGCAGCAGCGGGTTAGGAAATACGAGGGAGACCCAGTACTTC. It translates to CATSSSGLGNTRETQYF.

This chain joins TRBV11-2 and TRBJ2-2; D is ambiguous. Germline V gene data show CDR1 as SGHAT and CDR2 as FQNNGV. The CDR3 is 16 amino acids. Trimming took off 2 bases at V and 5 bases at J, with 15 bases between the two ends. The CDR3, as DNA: TGTGCCAGCAGCTTAAGCATGGACGGACCGACCGGGGAGCTGTTTTTT. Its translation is CASSLSMDGPTGELFF.

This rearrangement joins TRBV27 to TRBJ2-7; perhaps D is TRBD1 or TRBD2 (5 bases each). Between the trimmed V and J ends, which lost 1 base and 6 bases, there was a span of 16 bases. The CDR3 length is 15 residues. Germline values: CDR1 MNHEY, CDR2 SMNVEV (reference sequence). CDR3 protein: CASSLFGTRASEQYF. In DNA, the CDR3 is TGTGCCAGCAGTTTATTCGGGACCCGGGCCTCCGAGCAGTACTTC.

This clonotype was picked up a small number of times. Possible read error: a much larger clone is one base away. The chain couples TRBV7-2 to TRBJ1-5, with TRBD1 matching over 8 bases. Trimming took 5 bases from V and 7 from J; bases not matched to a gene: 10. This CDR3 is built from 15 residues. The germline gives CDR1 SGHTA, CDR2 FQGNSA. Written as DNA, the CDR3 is TGTGCCAGCAGCGCCGCAGGGGGCCAGTGGCAGCCCCAGCATTTT. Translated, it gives CASSAAGGQWQPQHF.

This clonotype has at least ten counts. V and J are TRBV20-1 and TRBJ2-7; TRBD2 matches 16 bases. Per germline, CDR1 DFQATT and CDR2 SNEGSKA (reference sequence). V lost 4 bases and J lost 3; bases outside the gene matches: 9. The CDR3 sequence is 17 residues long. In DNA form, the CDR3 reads TGCAGTGCTACGGGACTAGCGGGAGGGCCGAGTAGCTACGAGCAGTACTTC. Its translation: CSATGLAGGPSSYEQYF.

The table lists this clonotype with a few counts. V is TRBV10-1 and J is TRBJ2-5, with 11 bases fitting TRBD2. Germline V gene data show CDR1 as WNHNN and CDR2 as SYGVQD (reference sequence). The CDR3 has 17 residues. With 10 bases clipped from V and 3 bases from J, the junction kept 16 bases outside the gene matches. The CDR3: CATSRGLAAPGEETQYF. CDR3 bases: TGCGCCACCTCCAGGGGACTAGCGGCACCTGGGGAAGAGACCCAGTACTTC.

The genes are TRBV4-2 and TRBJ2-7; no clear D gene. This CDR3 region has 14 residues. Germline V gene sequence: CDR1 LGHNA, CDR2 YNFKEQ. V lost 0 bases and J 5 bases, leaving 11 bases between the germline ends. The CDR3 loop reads CASSQDGRLDEQYF. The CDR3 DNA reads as TGTGCCAGCAGCCAAGATGGTAGGCTAGACGAGCAGTACTTC.

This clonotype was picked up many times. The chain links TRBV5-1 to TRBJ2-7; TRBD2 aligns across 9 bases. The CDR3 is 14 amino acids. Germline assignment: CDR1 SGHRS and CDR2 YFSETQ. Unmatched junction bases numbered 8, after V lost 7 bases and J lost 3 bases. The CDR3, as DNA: TGCGCCAGCTCCGCGGCTAGCGGGATCTACGAGCAGTACTTC. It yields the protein CASSAASGIYEQYF.

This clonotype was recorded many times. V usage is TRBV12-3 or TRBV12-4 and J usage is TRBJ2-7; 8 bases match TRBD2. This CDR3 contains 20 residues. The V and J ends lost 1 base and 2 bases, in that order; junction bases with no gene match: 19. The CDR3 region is CASSLGVILGAGETTYEQYF. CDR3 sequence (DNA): TGTGCCAGCAGTTTAGGAGTTATTCTGGGAGCGGGAGAGACTACCTACGAGCAGTACTTC.

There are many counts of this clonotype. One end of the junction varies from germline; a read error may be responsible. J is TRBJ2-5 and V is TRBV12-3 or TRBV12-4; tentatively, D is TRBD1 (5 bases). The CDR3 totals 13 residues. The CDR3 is CATSLSSQGTQYF. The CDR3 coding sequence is TGTGCCACCAGTTTAAGCTCGCAGGGGACCCAGTACTTC.

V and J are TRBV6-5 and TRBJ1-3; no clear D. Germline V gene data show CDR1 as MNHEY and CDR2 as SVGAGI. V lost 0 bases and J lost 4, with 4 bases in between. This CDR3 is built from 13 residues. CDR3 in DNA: TGTGCCAGCAGTTACTCGTACGGAAACACCATATATTTT. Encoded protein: CASSYSYGNTIYF.

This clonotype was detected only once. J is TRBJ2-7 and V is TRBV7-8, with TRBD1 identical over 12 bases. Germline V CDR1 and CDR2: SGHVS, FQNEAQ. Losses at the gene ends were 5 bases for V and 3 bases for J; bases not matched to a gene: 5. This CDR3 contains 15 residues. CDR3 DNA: TGTGCCAGCAGCACCGGGACAGGGGGCTACTACGAGCAGTACTTC. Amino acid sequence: CASSTGTGGYYEQYF.

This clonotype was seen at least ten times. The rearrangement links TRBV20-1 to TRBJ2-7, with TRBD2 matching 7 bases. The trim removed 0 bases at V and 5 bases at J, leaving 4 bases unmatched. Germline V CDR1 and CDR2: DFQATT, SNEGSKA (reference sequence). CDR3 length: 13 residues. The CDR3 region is CSARDTGGNEQYF. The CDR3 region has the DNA TGCAGTGCTAGAGATACCGGGGGGAACGAGCAGTACTTC.